The rows below give T cell receptor beta chains drawn from one sample of a study of siplizumab effects on memory and regulatory T cells. The data were produced by immunoSEQ multiplex PCR, yet TCRdb's version contains in-frame clones alone and is incomplete. The sample has approximately 100,000 clones, 93% seen once. The source material was non-Treg CD4+ T cells sorted from blood. Receptor source: a human donor in good health. Both conserved end residues are part of each CDR3. The D gene is left open where the match is weak. Only some rows state a clone size, as once, few, many or a class for expanded clones.

cdr3_length	v_call	d_call	j_call	clone_size	cdr3_nt	cdr3_aa
12	TRBV21-1	NA	TRBJ1-2	NA	TGTGCCAGCAGGTATCAGGGAGATGGCTACACCTTC	CASRYQGDGYTF
14	TRBV4-1	NA	TRBJ1-1	NA	TGCGCCAGCAGCCAATTCCCCAGAAACACTGAAGCTTTCTTT	CASSQFPRNTEAFF
17	TRBV30	TRBD1	TRBJ2-4	NA	TGTGCCTGGAGAGGGACTACAGGGGGCTTTGACAAAAACATTCAGTACTTC	CAWRGTTGGFDKNIQYF
16	TRBV13	TRBD2	TRBJ2-3	NA	TGTGCCAGCAGCTTACGACTAGCGGGGGGGCAAGATACGCAGTATTTT	CASSLRLAGGQDTQYF
15	TRBV5-1	NA	TRBJ2-7	NA	TGCGCCAGCAGCTCCCCAGGACGGGGATCCTACGAGCAGTACTTC	CASSSPGRGSYEQYF
16	TRBV5-1	NA	TRBJ2-3	NA	TGCGCCAGCAGCTTGGCCGCGGTAGCGGGCACAGATACGCAGTATTTT	CASSLAAVAGTDTQYF
16	TRBV5-4	NA	TRBJ2-3	NA	TGTGCCAGCAGCTCCCCGGGTCAATACCTCGGAGATACGCAGTATTTT	CASSSPGQYLGDTQYF
14	TRBV5-4	TRBD2	TRBJ2-5	NA	TGTGCCAGCAGCTTGGGGACTAGCGGCTTGACCCAGTACTTC	CASSLGTSGLTQYF
15	TRBV5-1	TRBD1	TRBJ2-2	NA	TGCGCCAGCAGCTCCGGGACAGGGAACCTTGGGGAGCTGTTTTTT	CASSSGTGNLGELFF
14	TRBV19	TRBD1	TRBJ1-5	NA	TGTGCCACTCAGGGGGGGCGGAGCAATCAGCCCCAGCATTTT	CATQGGRSNQPQHF
15	TRBV7-8	NA	TRBJ1-2	NA	TGTGCCAGCAGCTTAGTGTCGGGGAACGATTATGGCTACACCTTC	CASSLVSGNDYGYTF
15	TRBV6-5	NA	TRBJ1-1	NA	TGTGCCAGCAGTTACAGGATCGAAGGTGAGGCTGAAGCTTTCTTT	CASSYRIEGEAEAFF
15	TRBV2	TRBD2	TRBJ2-5	NA	TGTGCCAGCAGTCGTAGAAGCGGGGACCAAGAGACCCAGTACTTC	CASSRRSGDQETQYF
13	TRBV6-6	NA	TRBJ1-2	NA	TGTGCCAGCAGTCCAGGTTCTAACTATGGCTACACCTTC	CASSPGSNYGYTF
16	TRBV4-1	NA	TRBJ1-4	NA	TGCGCCAGCAGCCAGACCGACTTAACGGCTAATGAAAAACTGTTTTTT	CASSQTDLTANEKLFF
16	TRBV9	TRBD1	TRBJ1-5	NA	TGTGCCAGCAGCGAGGGGGGACAGGTTGTTAATCAGCCCCAGCATTTT	CASSEGGQVVNQPQHF
16	TRBV5-4	NA	TRBJ1-4	NA	TGTGCCAGCAGCTTGGACCCCACAGGGTATAATGAAAAACTGTTTTTT	CASSLDPTGYNEKLFF
12	TRBV28	NA	TRBJ1-2	NA	TGTGCCAGCAGTTCTCCGGGGGAAGGCTACACCTTC	CASSSPGEGYTF
15	TRBV6-1	TRBD1	TRBJ1-4	once	TGTGCCAGCAGCGATAGACAGGGATGGGATGAAAAACTGTTTTTT	CASSDRQGWDEKLFF
18	TRBV10-3	TRBD2	TRBJ2-3	NA	TGTGCCATCAGTGATCTCCGGACTAGCGGGGGGACCGCAGATACGCAGTATTTT	CAISDLRTSGGTADTQYF
15	TRBV7-9	NA	TRBJ2-7	NA	TGTGCCAGCAGCTTAGAGGGGGGGCGCTCCTACGAGCAGTACTTC	CASSLEGGRSYEQYF
13	TRBV13	NA	TRBJ2-3	NA	TGTGCCAGCAGCAATCGCAACACAGATACGCAGTATTTT	CASSNRNTDTQYF
17	TRBV11-3	TRBD2	TRBJ2-1	NA	TGTGCCAGCAGCCACAAAATGACTAGCGGGGGGGCCAATGAGCAGTTCTTC	CASSHKMTSGGANEQFF
16	TRBV7-3	TRBD2	TRBJ2-1	NA	TGTGCCAGCAGCCGCAATAGCGGGGGGAAATACAATGAGCAGTTCTTC	CASSRNSGGKYNEQFF
11	TRBV6-4	NA	TRBJ2-3	NA	TGTGCCAGCAGGAAGGAGGATACGCAGTATTTT	CASRKEDTQYF
14	TRBV5-1	TRBD2	TRBJ2-5	NA	TGCGCCAGCAGGACTAGCGGGGGTGGCGAGACCCAGTACTTC	CASRTSGGGETQYF
14	TRBV5-1	NA	TRBJ2-3	once	TGCGCCAGCAGCTTGGATAGGTCGACAGATACGCAGTATTTT	CASSLDRSTDTQYF
14	TRBV29-1	NA	TRBJ2-3	NA	TGCAGCGTTGAGGGTAGCATCAGGACAGATACGCAGTATTTT	CSVEGSIRTDTQYF
12	TRBV7-2	NA	TRBJ2-3	NA	TGTGCCAGCAGCTTAGCGGGAAATACGCAGTATTTT	CASSLAGNTQYF
15	TRBV28	NA	TRBJ1-4	NA	TGTGCCAGCAGTTTGCCCGTTCCCACTAATGAAAAACTGTTTTTT	CASSLPVPTNEKLFF
14	TRBV5-6	NA	TRBJ1-1	once	TGTGCCAGCAGCCCCGGGACAATGAACACTGAAGCTTTCTTT	CASSPGTMNTEAFF
15	TRBV6-6	NA	TRBJ2-7	NA	TGTGCCAGCAGGAGGAGCAGGGGGGTCACCTACGAGCAGTACTTC	CASRRSRGVTYEQYF
15	TRBV6-5	NA	TRBJ2-7	NA	TGTGCCAGCAGTTCCCTCGGTGCAGGGGAGTACGAGCAGTACTTC	CASSSLGAGEYEQYF
12	TRBV30	NA	TRBJ1-5	NA	TGTGCCTGGGGAGGGGCGAATCAGCCCCAGCATTTT	CAWGGANQPQHF
14	TRBV19	NA	TRBJ1-2	once	TGTGCCAGTAGAGGAGGAAGAACCAACTATGGCTACACCTTC	CASRGGRTNYGYTF
15	TRBV11-2	NA	TRBJ2-1	NA	TGTGCCAGCAGCTTAGATCAGTGGGGCTACAATGAGCAGTTCTTC	CASSLDQWGYNEQFF
14	TRBV19	NA	TRBJ1-4	once	TGTGCCAGTAGTAAAGGGAGGGACCCAGAAAAACTGTTTTTT	CASSKGRDPEKLFF
14	TRBV10-3	NA	TRBJ2-1	NA	TGTGCCATCAGTCGACCCCCAAATTACAATGAGCAGTTCTTC	CAISRPPNYNEQFF
13	TRBV5-5	NA	TRBJ1-1	NA	TGTGCCAGCAGCTTGGACAGGAACACTGAAGCTTTCTTT	CASSLDRNTEAFF
11	TRBV6-1	NA	TRBJ2-4	NA	TGTGCCAGCAGCGGGTTAGGCATTCAGTACTTC	CASSGLGIQYF
15	TRBV6-5	TRBD2	TRBJ2-5	NA	TGTGCCAGCAGTTACTCGACTAGCGGGGTAGAGACCCAGTACTTC	CASSYSTSGVETQYF
17	TRBV19	TRBD1	TRBJ1-2	NA	TGTGCCAGTAGTATATTTTCCGGAAACAGGGGGCCAGGTGGCTACACCTTC	CASSIFSGNRGPGGYTF
14	TRBV6-5	TRBD1	TRBJ2-7	once	TGTGCCAGCACCCGACAGGGTCCATCCTACGAGCAGTACTTC	CASTRQGPSYEQYF
18	TRBV6-1	TRBD1	TRBJ1-3	NA	TGTGCCAGCAGTGAACGGGGACAGGGTAAAGTGGAGGGCAACACCATATATTTT	CASSERGQGKVEGNTIYF
15	TRBV5-4	NA	TRBJ2-1	NA	TGTGCCAGCAGCCGTAGCCCGAGCTCCTACAATGAGCAGTTCTTC	CASSRSPSSYNEQFF
15	TRBV5-1	NA	TRBJ2-7	NA	TGCGCCAGCAGCCAAACTCCTTTAGCCCCGGACGAGCAGTACTTC	CASSQTPLAPDEQYF
13	TRBV25-1	NA	TRBJ1-1	NA	TGTGCCAGCGGTTACGGGCTGAACACTGAAGCTTTCTTT	CASGYGLNTEAFF
15	TRBV6-5	NA	TRBJ1-1	NA	TGTGCCAGCAGTTACTCGAGAGCAGGCAACACTGAAGCTTTCTTT	CASSYSRAGNTEAFF
15	TRBV7-3	NA	TRBJ2-1	once	TGTGCCAGCAGCTTAATTGTCGGGACCTACAATGAGCAGTTCTTC	CASSLIVGTYNEQFF